The present entry profiles one T cell receptor beta chain with its context. Antigen: not known. V lost 3 bases and J lost 6, with 20 bases in between. This CDR3 contains 17 residues. The germline gives CDR1 LNHDA, CDR2 SQIVND (reference sequence). Template material for amplifying TCR beta CDR3 regions consisted of RNA transcripts. Carried out on the TCR CDR3, a first-round RT-PCR used the HTBI primer set. TCRdb used MiXCR to reprocess the multiplex PCR reads, holding one entry per CDR3 protein. The sample consists of about 340,000 distinct CDR3 sequences, around 20% of them appearing once. This specimen belongs to a study of T cells in Graves' hyperthyroidism and ophthalmopathy. Study findings and constraints: The authors' 13 V-J model separated ophthalmopathy from stable hyperthyroidism.

Sequenced input: blood. V usage is TRBV19 and J usage is TRBJ2-2, with D possibly being TRBD1 (6 bases). This TCR was sampled from a woman aged 45-65 years with Graves' hyperthyroidism. The DNA of the CDR3 is TGTGCCAGTAGTATTTCGCCAGGGGATCGCCGGGCCGGGGAGCTGTTTTTT. It yields the protein CASSISPGDRRAGELFF.